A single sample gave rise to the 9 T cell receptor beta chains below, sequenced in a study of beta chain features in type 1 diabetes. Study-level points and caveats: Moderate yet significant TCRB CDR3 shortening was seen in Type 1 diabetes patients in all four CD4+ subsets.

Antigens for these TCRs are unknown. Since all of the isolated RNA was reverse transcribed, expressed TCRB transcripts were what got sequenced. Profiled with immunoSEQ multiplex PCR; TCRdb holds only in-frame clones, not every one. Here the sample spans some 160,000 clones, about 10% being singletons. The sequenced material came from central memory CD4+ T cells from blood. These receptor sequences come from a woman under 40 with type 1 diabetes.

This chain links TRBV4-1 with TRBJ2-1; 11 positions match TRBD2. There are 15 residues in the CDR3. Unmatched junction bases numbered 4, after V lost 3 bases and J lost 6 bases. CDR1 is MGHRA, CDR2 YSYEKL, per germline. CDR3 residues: CASSQAGTSGNEQFF. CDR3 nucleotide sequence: TGCGCCAGCAGCCAGGCCGGGACTAGCGGCAATGAGCAGTTCTTC.

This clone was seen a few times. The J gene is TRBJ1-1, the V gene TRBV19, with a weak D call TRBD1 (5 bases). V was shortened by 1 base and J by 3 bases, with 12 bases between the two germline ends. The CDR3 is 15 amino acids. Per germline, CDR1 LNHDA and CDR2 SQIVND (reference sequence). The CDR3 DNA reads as TGTGCCAGTAGTATAGTCGCCTCGGGGGACACTGAAGCTTTCTTT. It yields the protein CASSIVASGDTEAFF.

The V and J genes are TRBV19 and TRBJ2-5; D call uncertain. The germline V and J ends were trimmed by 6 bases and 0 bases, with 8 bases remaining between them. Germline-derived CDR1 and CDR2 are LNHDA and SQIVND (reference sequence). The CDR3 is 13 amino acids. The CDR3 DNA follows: TGTGCCAGTAGCAGAGCGTACCAAGAGACCCAGTACTTC. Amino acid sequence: CASSRAYQETQYF.

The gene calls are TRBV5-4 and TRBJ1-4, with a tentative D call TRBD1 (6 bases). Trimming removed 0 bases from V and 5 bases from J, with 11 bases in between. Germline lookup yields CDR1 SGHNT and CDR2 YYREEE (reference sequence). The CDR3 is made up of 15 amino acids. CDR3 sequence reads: CASSLDGGGNEKLFF. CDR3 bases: TGTGCCAGCAGCTTGGATGGGGGCGGGAATGAAAAACTGTTTTTT.

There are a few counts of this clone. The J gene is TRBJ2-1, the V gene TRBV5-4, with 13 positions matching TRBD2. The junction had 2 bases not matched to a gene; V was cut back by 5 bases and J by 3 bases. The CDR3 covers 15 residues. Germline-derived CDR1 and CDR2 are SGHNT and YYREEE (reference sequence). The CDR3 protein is CASSRTSGSYNEQFF. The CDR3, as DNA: TGTGCCAGCAGTCGGACTAGCGGGAGCTACAATGAGCAGTTCTTC.

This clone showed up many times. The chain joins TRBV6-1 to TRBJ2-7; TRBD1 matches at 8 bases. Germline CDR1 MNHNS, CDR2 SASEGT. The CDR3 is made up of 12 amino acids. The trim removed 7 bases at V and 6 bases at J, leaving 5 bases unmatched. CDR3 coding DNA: TGTGCCAGCACCTGGACAGGGACCGAGCAGTACTTC. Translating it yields CASTWTGTEQYF.

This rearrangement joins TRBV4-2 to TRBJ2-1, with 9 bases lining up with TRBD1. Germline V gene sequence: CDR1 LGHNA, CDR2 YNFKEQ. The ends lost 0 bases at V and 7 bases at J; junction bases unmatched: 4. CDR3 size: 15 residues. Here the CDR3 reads CASSQDRDRVNEQFF. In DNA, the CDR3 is TGTGCCAGCAGCCAAGATAGGGACAGGGTTAATGAGCAGTTCTTC.

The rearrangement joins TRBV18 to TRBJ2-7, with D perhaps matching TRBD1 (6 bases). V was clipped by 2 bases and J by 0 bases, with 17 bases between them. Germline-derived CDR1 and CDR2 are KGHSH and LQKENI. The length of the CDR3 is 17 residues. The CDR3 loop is CASSPDAQGLGSYEQYF. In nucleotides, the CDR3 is TGTGCCAGCTCACCAGACGCGCAGGGGCTAGGCTCCTACGAGCAGTACTTC.

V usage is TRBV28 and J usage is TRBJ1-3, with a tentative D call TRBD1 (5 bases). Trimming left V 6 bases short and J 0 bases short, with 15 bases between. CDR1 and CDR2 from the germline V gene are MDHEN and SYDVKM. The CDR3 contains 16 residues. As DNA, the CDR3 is TGTGCCAGCAGCTTCGGAGGAGGGGTCTCTGGAAACACCATATATTTT. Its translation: CASSFGGGVSGNTIYF.